This T cell receptor (beta chain) comes out of a study of blood T cells in healthy people across ages. CDR1 and CDR2 (germline): SGHTA, FQGNSA. Trimming took 4 bases from V and 4 from J; bases not matched to a gene: 6. This CDR3 is built from 16 residues. Through a sample-barcoded 5' primer and a J-beta primer mix, a second PCR was run for about 7 to 12 cycles. TCRdb processed the 5' RACE reads anew with MiXCR; each CDR3 protein has one entry. The sample carries about 830,000 distinct CDR3 sequences, 62% recorded once. Each of the donors had approximately 10 milliliters of peripheral blood drawn into EDTA-treated Vacutainer tubes.

The chain carries TRBV7-2 and TRBJ2-1, with 11 bases that match TRBD2. The specimen sequenced was blood. The sequence was collected from a man aged 25-45 years in good health. As DNA, the CDR3 is TGTGCCAGCAGCTCACGTAGCGGGGGGGAATACAATGAGCAGTTCTTC. This sequence encodes CASSSRSGGEYNEQFF.